These T cell receptor beta chains were read from a single sample in a study of T cell responses to AZD1222 COVID-19 vaccine. Produced via immunoSEQ multiplex PCR; TCRdb's table is partial and in-frame only. Of roughly 100,000 clones in the sample, approximately 90% were seen once. Material: peripheral blood, obtained on day 0 of AZD1222 vaccination. These receptor sequences come from an adult in good health. CDR3s include the opening cysteine and the closing phenylalanine or tryptophan. Rows give clone size only sometimes, using once, few, many, or a class for an expanded clone.

clone_size cdr3_length v_call cdr3_aa
NA 16 TRBV5-8 CASSPSFGSSYNEQFF
few 14 TRBV7-9 CASSPAWTSYEQYF
few 14 TRBV27 CASHGTGGLTEAFF
NA 14 TRBV7-3 CASSLTSDTDTQYF
NA 12 TRBV7-8 CASSPVGNEQFF
NA 14 TRBV5-1 CASSLVPGNTEAFF
few 16 TRBV2 CASSEALGTGNSPLHF
NA 13 TRBV3-1/TRBV3-2 CASSPTVGETQYF
NA 15 TRBV6-6 CASSLWGASVEKLFF
few 11 TRBV19 CASNTRTEAFF
NA 14 TRBV9 CASSVAVANTEAFF
NA 15 TRBV3-1/TRBV3-2 CASSRGTSLGQPQHF
NA 15 TRBV6-5 CASRADRGWLTEAFF
NA 14 TRBV7-8 CASSSGPNPYEQYF
NA 12 TRBV6-2/TRBV6-3 CASSDSRTRQFF
NA 13 TRBV6-5 CASSSRARNIQYF
NA 16 TRBV7-2 CASSLAPGAVTGELFF
NA 14 TRBV24-1 CATSEVSGADTQYF
NA 16 TRBV19 CASTRSQGGGKDEQYF
NA 12 TRBV2 CASVLNGNEQFF
NA 14 TRBV13 CASSFGTQTYEQYF
NA 17 TRBV2 CASSEAGLAGYVNEQFF
NA 13 TRBV5-1 CASSPSVSYEQYF
NA 16 TRBV6-1 CASSEGLAGGAYEQYF
once 14 TRBV14 CASSQGQGSYPQFF
NA 13 TRBV12-3/TRBV12-4 CASSPDSPTEQYF
NA 15 TRBV10-3 CAISDPRGRGETQYF
NA 12 TRBV10-3 CATGGEGGEQFF
NA 15 TRBV23-1 CASKSCQGTGETQYF
NA 11 TRBV2 CASVGGVEAFF
NA 17 TRBV13 CASSSRTSGSDTGELFF
NA 13 TRBV27 CASGVGTVYGYTF
NA 14 TRBV5-1 CASSQPVAAGELFF
NA 12 TRBV11-2 CASSPPDGKLFF
NA 13 TRBV7-6 CASSLGENTEAFF
NA 14 TRBV11-2 CASSLEPGTAEAFF
NA 16 TRBV27 CASSLEGASFPGELFF
NA 13 TRBV3-1/TRBV3-2 CASSAREADTQYF
NA 14 TRBV5-1 CASSLGANQETQYF
NA 13 TRBV7-2 CASSLSQLREQYF